Below, one TCR beta chain is given with its context. The antigen is not known. Mismatch with germline at one junction end may stem from a read error. A constant-region primer served to make TCR beta cDNA from about 0.45 ug total RNA. Three-round nested multiplex PCR performed with slightly modified ARM-PCR produced the TCR beta libraries. TCRdb analysed the multiplex PCR reads with MiXCR anew, one entry per CDR3 protein. This sample has about 180,000 distinct CDR3 sequences, with about 55% found just once. This record belongs to a study of tumor-infiltrating lymphocytes in primary liver carcinoma. About the research overall: Surgeons treated the primary liver carcinoma of the patients by surgical resection. Sample yields, roughly 3.65 to 8 million productive TCRbeta reads, were similar across the tissue types. Overall study findings and caveats: Tumor samples exhibited a significantly greater top-250-clone fraction than blood samples (p = 0.039).

Blood RNA originated from unsorted whole blood, with germline DNA additionally extracted. Four milliliters of peripheral blood were gathered ahead of the operation. Sequencing was performed on peripheral blood. This TCR was sampled from a man aged 40-55 years with primary liver carcinoma and hepatitis B virus infection.

CDR3 residues: CRVDHPLLRQGRAFF. In DNA, the CDR3 is TGCAGGGTTGACCACCCTTTGTTACGACAGGGGAGAGCTTTCTTT. The chain is built from TRBV29-1 and TRBJ1-1; 8 bases agree with TRBD1. This CDR3 spans 15 amino acids. Germline V gene sequence: CDR1 SQVTM, CDR2 ANQGSEA.